These 9 T cell receptor beta chains share one sample of origin, sequenced in a study of blood T cell repertoires in COVID-19. Using immunoSEQ multiplex PCR, the repertoire was profiled, and TCRdb retains in-frame clones only, with some absent. The sample lists around 190,000 clones; more than 65% were seen once. Sequenced input: peripheral blood. Receptors were obtained from a human donor in a cohort sampled during active COVID-19.

This chain links TRBV2 with TRBJ1-6; D remains ambiguous. The CDR3 spans 14 residues. The germline V gene encodes CDR1 SNHLY and CDR2 FYNNEI. V lost 6 bases, J lost 8 bases, and 14 bases lay in between. The CDR3 loop is CASRERGFDSPLHF. The CDR3 DNA follows: TGTGCCAGCAGGGAGCGGGGTTTTGATTCACCCCTCCACTTT.

Here the CDR3 reads CASSRPSGRDGTQYF. The CDR3 nucleotides are TGTGCCAGCAGCCGCCCTAGCGGGAGGGATGGGACCCAGTACTTC. The V and J genes are TRBV7-8 and TRBJ2-5; 12 bases line up with TRBD2. The CDR3 extends over 15 amino acids. The junction had 8 bases not matched to a gene; V was cut back by 5 bases and J by 7 bases. Germline lookup yields CDR1 SGHVS and CDR2 FQNEAQ.

The gene calls are TRBV7-2 and TRBJ2-7; D is undetermined. This CDR3 region has 15 residues. V lost 0 bases and J 2 bases, leaving 11 bases between the germline ends. Germline assignment: CDR1 SGHTA and CDR2 FQGNSA. In DNA form, the CDR3 reads TGTGCCAGCAGCTTAGCGGTCGGCGGAACCTACGAGCAGTACTTC. Its translation is CASSLAVGGTYEQYF.

This CDR3 is CASSPGRLMNTEAFF. The CDR3 nucleotides are TGTGCCAGTAGCCCAGGGAGGCTAATGAACACTGAAGCTTTCTTT. The chain has TRBV19 and TRBJ1-1; D perhaps matches TRBD1 (5 bases). With 6 bases removed from V and 0 bases from J, the gap between germline ends came to 14 bases. The length of the CDR3 is 15 residues. Germline V lookup: CDR1 LNHDA, CDR2 SQIVND (reference sequence).

Written as DNA, the CDR3 is TGTGCCAGCAGCTCGGGACTAGGGCTTGAGCAGTTCTTC. This gives the protein CASSSGLGLEQFF. This sequence joins TRBV5-6 and TRBJ2-1; the match to TRBD2 covers 8 bases. The CDR3 is made up of 13 amino acids. V was pared by 3 bases and J by 9 bases, with 5 bases of the junction left unmatched. From germline, CDR1 is SGHDT and CDR2 YYEEEE.

The J gene is TRBJ2-3, the V gene TRBV5-4; tentatively, D is TRBD2 (6 bases). Germline V gene lookup returns CDR1 SGHNT and CDR2 YYREEE (reference sequence). Trimming left V 0 bases short and J 2 bases short, with 13 bases between. There are 16 residues in the CDR3. The CDR3 loop is CASSLAGTSNTDTQYF. CDR3 DNA sequence: TGTGCCAGCAGCTTGGCCGGGACTTCCAACACAGATACGCAGTATTTT.

The chain recombines TRBV7-2 with TRBJ2-7, with D perhaps matching TRBD1 (5 bases). Trimming cost V 5 bases and J 4 bases, with 15 bases left between them. CDR3 length: 14 amino acids. CDR1 is SGHTA, CDR2 FQGNSA, per germline. This chain's CDR3 is CASSLSPDIYEQYF. DNA for the CDR3: TGTGCCAGCAGCCTCTCCCCGGACATTTACGAGCAGTACTTC.

On this clone itself: Given a much more abundant clone one base away, this may be a read error. This chain links TRBV2 with TRBJ2-3; 12 nucleotides agree with TRBD2. Germline assignment: CDR1 SNHLY and CDR2 FYNNEI. After removal of 6 bases from V and 1 base from J, the junction contained 2 bases not matched to a gene. The CDR3 runs to 15 residues. CDR3 nucleotides: TGTGCCAGCAGCTCTAGCGGGAGGGGCACAGATACGCAGTATTTT. Translating it yields CASSSSGRGTDTQYF.

This rearrangement joins TRBV7-8 to TRBJ2-7; a weak D match, TRBD1 (6 bases). The germline V gene encodes CDR1 SGHVS and CDR2 FQNEAQ. V lost 1 base and J 3 bases, leaving 25 bases between the germline ends. CDR3 length: 19 residues. CDR3 protein: CASSLGGLGRTWDNYEQYF. The CDR3 bases are TGTGCCAGCAGCTTAGGGGGCCTGGGGCGGACTTGGGACAACTACGAGCAGTACTTC.